The source of this T cell receptor (beta chain) is a study of cytomegalovirus exposure and HLA in healthy donors. Study findings and constraints: Sequencing had likely introduced a cluster of highly shared sequence variants as an artifact. In presence/absence analyses, roughly uniform sequencing depth across donors was assumed. At a 0.05 false discovery rate, a later analysis found around 15,000 TCR beta sequences to be associated with HLA alleles.

In regard to this clone: Antigen specificity is unknown.

Looked up from germline, CDR1 is SQVTM and CDR2 is ANQGSEA. The CDR3 has 13 residues. V was clipped by 6 bases and J by 3 bases, with 13 bases between them. Vbeta (60) and Jbeta (13) primers were used in the PCR. In the study's own analysis: Later analysis identified tens of millions of unique TCR beta chains, approximately 11 million shared. TCRdb's table, derived via immunoSEQ multiplex PCR, lists solely in-frame clones and lacks some. V and J calls plus clone size are reproduced from that table; the DNA served to infer D and trimming. The sample comprises 130,000 to 150,000 clones, 79% of which are singletons, and approximately 6.3% rests with the top ten.

The rearrangement links TRBV29-1 to TRBJ2-3, with D possibly TRBD1 on 5 matching bases. The material sequenced was PBMCs. This clonotype originated in a woman aged 40 to 49 in good health and CMV-seropositive. The CDR3 here is CSVTQQVTDTQYF. DNA of the CDR3: TGCAGCGTCACCCAACAGGTTACAGATACGCAGTATTTT.